The clone carrying this T cell receptor (beta chain) was observed a handful of times. What it recognizes is unknown. TCRdb reprocessed the RT-PCR reads via MiXCR and lists one record per CDR3 protein. The sample lists 560,000 or so distinct CDR3 sequences, under 9% occurring once. The CDR3 sequence is 16 residues long. The germline CDR1 and CDR2 sequences are SGHRS and YFSETQ. V was clipped by 0 bases and J by 1 base, with 13 bases between them. This specimen comes from a study of response to subunit inactivated influenza vaccine. The study's findings and limits: Seasonal influenza vaccination, on each occasion, was suggested by the authors to recruit few new T cells.

The chain couples TRBV5-1 to TRBJ1-1; D uncertain. The sequenced sample was PBMCs from blood, obtained roughly 24 months after vaccination. This clonotype was obtained from a man in his fifties or sixties who received an inactivated influenza vaccine. CDR3 region: CASSLGAHTANTEAFF. The DNA of the CDR3 is TGCGCCAGCAGCTTGGGGGCCCACACGGCGAACACTGAAGCTTTCTTT.